This T cell receptor (beta chain) was identified in a study of siplizumab effects on memory and regulatory T cells. Using immunoSEQ multiplex PCR, the repertoire was profiled, and TCRdb retains in-frame clones only, with some absent. The sample has about 100,000 clones, roughly 94% seen once. From germline, CDR1 is MNHNS and CDR2 SASEGT. V gave up 2 bases and J gave up 7 bases; unmatched junction bases: 5. The CDR3 runs 15 residues. The clonotype comes from a human donor in good health. The sequencing sample was made of non-Treg CD4+ T cells sorted from blood. The chain combines TRBV6-1 with TRBJ2-5; 12 nucleotides match TRBD2. This CDR3 is CASSEQTSGSRTQYF. CDR3 DNA sequence: TGTGCCAGCAGTGAACAGACTAGCGGGAGTAGGACCCAGTACTTC.